The 15 T cell receptor beta chains listed next were all sequenced from one sample in a study of T cells after yellow fever vaccination. TCRdb reprocessed the 5' RACE reads via MiXCR and lists one record per CDR3 protein. The repertoire holds fewer than 350,000 distinct CDR3 sequences, with approximately 3.8% as singletons. This sample comprised PBMCs, obtained on the day of the yellow fever booster vaccination. All receptors come from a man in his late teens or twenties who received the YFV17D yellow fever vaccine.

This clonotype was recorded at least ten times. DNA for the CDR3: TGTGCCAGCAGTTTGGGGCCTTTCGACGAGCAGTACTTC. Translation: CASSLGPFDEQYF. This chain uses TRBV12-3 or TRBV12-4 with TRBJ2-7, with D maybe TRBD1 (5 bases). With 3 bases removed from V and 5 bases from J, the gap between germline ends came to 11 bases. The CDR3 runs to 13 residues.

The table lists this clonotype with many counts. This chain joins TRBV10-3 and TRBJ2-3; D ambiguous. Trimming took off 10 bases at V and 0 bases at J, with 11 bases between the two ends. The germline CDR1 and CDR2 sequences are ENHRY and SYGVKD. The CDR3 is 13 amino acids. CDR3 sequence reads: CATLEGSTDTQYF. Here the CDR3 DNA reads TGTGCCACCCTCGAAGGCAGCACAGATACGCAGTATTTT.

The J gene is TRBJ2-1, the V gene TRBV20-1, with D tentatively TRBD2 (6 bases). CDR1 and CDR2 from the germline V gene are DFQATT and SNEGSKA (reference sequence). This CDR3 has 13 residues. Deletions cut 5 bases from V and 4 bases from J, with 12 bases between. In DNA, the CDR3 is TGCAGTGCTCCGCACGCGGGATACAATGAGCAGTTCTTC. Translating it yields CSAPHAGYNEQFF.

This clonotype has just a few counts. V usage is TRBV20-1 and J usage is TRBJ2-1; D may be TRBD1 (6 bases). The CDR3 loop spans 14 amino acids. V lost 4 bases and J 7 bases, leaving 17 bases between the germline ends. Per germline, CDR1 DFQATT and CDR2 SNEGSKA (reference sequence). CDR3 nucleotides: TGCAGTGCTATGAAAAAGGACAGTAGAAATGAGCAGTTCTTC. Translating gives CSAMKKDSRNEQFF.

This clonotype was counted many times. The chain uses TRBV7-9 and TRBJ1-1; the D gene is possibly TRBD1 (6 bases). The CDR3 has 12 amino acids. Per germline, CDR1 SEHNR and CDR2 FQNEAQ (reference sequence). V lost 4 bases to trimming and J lost 8 bases, with 11 bases between them. CDR3 DNA: TGTGCCAGCAGCTCCGGAGGACAGGAAGCTTTCTTT. Translating it yields CASSSGGQEAFF.

This clonotype came up many times. The chain employs TRBV12-3 or TRBV12-4 and TRBJ2-2; D unresolved. Trimming removed 6 bases at V and 6 bases at J, with 8 bases between. The CDR3 extends over 12 amino acids. The CDR3 DNA reads TGTGCCAGCAGCCCCGTGGCCGGGGAGCTGTTTTTT. Its translation: CASSPVAGELFF.

The chain is built from TRBV29-1 and TRBJ2-7, with D tentatively TRBD1 (5 bases). V lost 6 bases and J lost 2, with 11 bases in between. CDR3 length equals 12 residues. The germline CDR1 and CDR2 sequences are SQVTM and ANQGSEA. CDR3 sequence reads: CSVEQVAYEQYV. CDR3 coding DNA: TGCAGCGTGGAACAGGTGGCCTACGAGCAGTACGTC.

This clonotype was counted between two and nine times. The chain has TRBV6-5 and TRBJ2-5, with D unclear. The CDR3 contains 11 residues. Looked up from germline, CDR1 is MNHEY and CDR2 is SVGAGI. Between the trimmed V and J ends, which lost 6 bases and 6 bases, there was a span of 8 bases. For the CDR3, the DNA is TGTGCCAGCAGAGCCGGGCAGACCCAGTACTTC. Protein product: CASRAGQTQYF.

This clonotype was detected a few times. This chain joins TRBV19 and TRBJ1-2; 11 bases line up with TRBD1. Germline CDR1 reads LNHDA; CDR2 reads SQIVND (reference sequence). After removal of 3 bases from V and 7 bases from J, the junction contained 10 bases not matched to a gene. This CDR3 has 16 residues. This chain's CDR3 is CASSILDGQGARGYTF. CDR3 nucleotide sequence: TGTGCCAGTAGTATTCTCGACGGACAGGGGGCTCGTGGCTACACCTTC.

This clonotype was seen more than once but under ten times. The rearrangement joins TRBV6-4 to TRBJ1-2; D gene uncertain. CDR1 is MRHNA, CDR2 SNTAGT, per germline. The CDR3 has 15 amino acids. V gave up 7 bases and J gave up 0 bases, with 15 bases separating them. The CDR3 region is CASKAGSSPNYGYTF. In DNA form, the CDR3 reads TGTGCCAGCAAAGCCGGGAGCAGTCCTAACTATGGCTACACCTTC.

This clonotype was recorded many times. J is TRBJ2-3 and V is TRBV5-1; a possible D gene is TRBD2 (5 bases). The V gene lost 4 bases and the J gene lost 5 bases, with 11 bases spanning the gap. Germline CDR1 is SGHRS and CDR2 is YFSETQ. CDR3 length equals 13 residues. CDR3 sequence: CASSTSTVDTQYF. The CDR3 nucleotides read TGCGCCAGCAGCACTAGTACGGTAGATACGCAGTATTTT.

This clonotype was seen a few times. The chain couples TRBV18 to TRBJ1-1; D possibly corresponds to TRBD1 (6 bases). Deletions cut 5 bases from V and 4 bases from J, with 11 bases between. This CDR3 comprises 13 residues. Germline CDR1 reads KGHSH; CDR2 reads LQKENI. In DNA form, the CDR3 reads TGTGCCAGCTCATCTGACAGGATCACTGAAGCTTTCTTT. Amino acid sequence: CASSSDRITEAFF.

The chain links TRBV11-1 to TRBJ2-5; TRBD2 aligns across 7 bases. This CDR3 region has 15 residues. V shed 2 bases, J shed 0 bases, and the junction held 3 bases outside the gene matches. The germline CDR1 and CDR2 sequences are SGHAT and FQDESV (reference sequence). This chain's CDR3 is CASSLTGTNQETQYF. In DNA form, the CDR3 reads TGTGCCAGCAGCTTAACCGGGACTAACCAAGAGACCCAGTACTTC. The full variable domain, its missing parts supplied by reference TRBV11-1 and TRBJ2-5, is EAEVAQSPRYKITEKSQAVAFWCDPISGHATLYWYRQILGQGPELLVQFQDESVVDDSQLPKDRFSAERLKGVDSTLKIQPAELGDSAMYLCASSLTGTNQETQYFGPGTRLLVL.

This clonotype showed up just a few times. The chain is built from TRBV10-3 and TRBJ2-5; unclear D gene. The CDR3 is 13 amino acids. Trimming left V 4 bases short and J 2 bases short, with 8 bases between. Germline assignment: CDR1 ENHRY and CDR2 SYGVKD. The CDR3 region has the DNA TGTGCCATCAGTGGAAACTTGCAAGAGACCCAGTACTTC. Protein sequence: CAISGNLQETQYF.

The chain recombines TRBV10-3 with TRBJ2-1, with 10 bases aligning to TRBD2. V dropped 7 bases and J dropped 8; count of bases not matched to a gene: 5. The CDR3 spans 13 residues. Germline V gene sequence: CDR1 ENHRY, CDR2 SYGVKD. Here the CDR3 reads CAIKSGGADEQFF. The CDR3 bases are TGTGCCATCAAGAGCGGGGGGGCCGATGAGCAGTTCTTC.